The 30 T cell receptor beta chains in this list originate from one sample, sequenced in a study of graft-versus-host responses after intestinal transplantation. Antigen specificity for these receptors is unknown. Sequencing used immunoSEQ multiplex PCR; TCRdb keeps in-frame clones, though not all of them. This repertoire shows approximately 76,000 clones, about 80% found once; its top ten account for around 0.37%. Sequenced here: unstimulated CD4+ T cells sorted from spleen or lymph node cells, sampled before transplant. The receptors here all came from a human donor who was the organ donor for an intestinal transplant.

The genes are TRBV9 and TRBJ2-7; D remains ambiguous. The CDR3 is made up of 14 amino acids. Germline V gene lookup returns CDR1 SGDLS and CDR2 YYNGEE. CDR3 sequence: CASSVVQPSDERYV. Here the CDR3 DNA reads TGTGCCAGCAGCGTAGTTCAGCCCTCCGACGAGCGGTACGTC.

This chain uses TRBV30 with TRBJ2-3; D perhaps matches TRBD2 (6 bases). V was trimmed by 3 bases and J by 5 bases, leaving 15 bases between them. This CDR3 is 14 amino acids long. Germline V gene sequence: CDR1 GTSNPN, CDR2 SVGIG (reference sequence). The CDR3 region is CAWRGGWERDTQYF. CDR3 in DNA: TGTGCCTGGAGAGGAGGGTGGGAGCGAGATACGCAGTATTTT.

The chain links TRBV27 to TRBJ2-7; the D gene is possibly TRBD1 (6 bases). CDR1 is MNHEY and CDR2 is SMNVEV in the germline V gene (reference sequence). V was pared by 5 bases and J by 5 bases, with 16 bases between. The CDR3 is made up of 14 amino acids. The CDR3 region has the DNA TGTGCCAGCAGTCCCCGGACAGACACTGACGAGCAGTACGTC. It specifies CASSPRTDTDEQYV.

The chain couples TRBV5-1 to TRBJ2-1, with TRBD1 matching over 8 bases. V lost 3 bases and J lost 12; bases outside the gene matches: 5. The CDR3 extends over 12 amino acids. Germline assignment: CDR1 SGHRS and CDR2 YFSETQ. The CDR3 protein is CASSYDRGGQFF. The CDR3 DNA sequence: TGCGCCAGCAGCTATGACAGGGGTGGGCAGTTCTTC.

The CDR3 protein is CASSSTVDYGYTF. The CDR3 DNA is TGTGCCAGCAGCTCAACAGTCGACTATGGCTACACCTTC. The genes are TRBV5-4 and TRBJ1-2; D unresolved. The CDR3 extends over 13 amino acids. The germline V gene has CDR1 SGHNT and CDR2 YYREEE (reference sequence). V was trimmed by 3 bases and J by 3 bases, leaving 9 bases between them.

The chain is built from TRBV30 and TRBJ1-5; D is unclear. Germline V CDR1 and CDR2: GTSNPN, SVGIG (reference sequence). The CDR3 loop spans 13 amino acids. Trimming removed 4 bases from V and 0 bases from J, with 7 bases in between. CDR3 in amino acids: CAWTEYSNQPQHF. The CDR3 DNA reads as TGTGCCTGGACAGAATATAGCAATCAGCCCCAGCATTTT.

The CDR3 is CASTTQGGYGYTF. Here the CDR3 DNA reads TGTGCCAGCACCACACAGGGGGGGTATGGCTACACCTTC. The chain joins TRBV6-5 to TRBJ1-2; 8 bases map to TRBD1. V shed 7 bases, J shed 5 bases, and the junction held 6 bases outside the gene matches. Germline V gene data show CDR1 as MNHEY and CDR2 as SVGAGI. This CDR3 region has 13 residues.

This chain uses TRBV6-5 with TRBJ2-5; 8 nucleotides align to TRBD1. This CDR3 is 13 amino acids long. The germline V gene has CDR1 MNHEY and CDR2 SVGAGI. With V trimmed by 5 bases and J by 5 bases, 4 bases remained unmatched. DNA for the CDR3: TGTGCCAGCAGTCAGGGGGCGAGGGAGACCCAGTACTTC. This sequence encodes CASSQGARETQYF.

The chain links TRBV11-2 to TRBJ2-1; 7 bases fit TRBD2. The V and J ends lost 2 bases and 3 bases, in that order; junction bases with no gene match: 4. This CDR3 is built from 15 residues. CDR1 is SGHAT and CDR2 is FQNNGV in the germline V gene. The CDR3 nucleotides read TGTGCCAGCAGCTTAAAGGCGGGGGACTACAATGAGCAGTTCTTC. Amino acids: CASSLKAGDYNEQFF. Variable domain in full (rest from reference TRBV11-2 and TRBJ2-1): EAGVAQSPRYKIIEKRQSVAFWCNPISGHATLYWYQQILGQGPKLLIQFQNNGVVDDSQLPKDRFSAERLKGVDSTLKIQPAKLEDSAVYLCASSLKAGDYNEQFFGPGTRLTVL.

As to this clone: The junction departs from germline at one end; a sequencing error may be responsible. The chain is built from TRBV28 and TRBJ1-6, with 7 bases that match TRBD1. The V gene's germline CDR1 is MDHEN and CDR2 SYDVKM. The CDR3 spans 17 residues. The CDR3 bases are TGTGCCAGCAGATTATTCGGGGCGGGACAGCTAAATTCACCCCTCCACTTT. This encodes CASRLFGAGQLNSPLHF.

The chain is built from TRBV2 and TRBJ2-5; the D gene is possibly TRBD1 (6 bases). Trimming stripped 7 bases from V and 0 bases from J, with 12 bases between. Germline values: CDR1 SNHLY, CDR2 FYNNEI. CDR3 length equals 14 residues. Here the CDR3 reads CASKVRGYQETQYF. The CDR3 DNA reads TGTGCCAGCAAAGTGAGGGGGTACCAAGAGACCCAGTACTTC.

This chain joins TRBV28 and TRBJ2-2, with 7 bases fitting TRBD1. CDR1 and CDR2 from the germline V gene are MDHEN and SYDVKM. Losses at the gene ends were 7 bases for V and 0 bases for J; bases not matched to a gene: 8. CDR3 length: 16 amino acids. CDR3 residues: CASTAIGTANTGELFF. CDR3 nucleotides: TGTGCCAGCACCGCCATCGGGACAGCGAACACCGGGGAGCTGTTTTTT.

This chain uses TRBV10-3 with TRBJ1-2, with D maybe TRBD1 (5 bases). Trimming removed 8 bases from V and 1 base from J, with 17 bases in between. Germline CDR1 reads ENHRY; CDR2 reads SYGVKD. The CDR3 sequence is 15 residues long. The CDR3 nucleotides read TGTGCCATCCGCCTGGGGGGTTCGGGTAACTATGGCTACACCTTC. Translated, it gives CAIRLGGSGNYGYTF.

In DNA, the CDR3 is TGTGCCAGCAGCTTAGCCCCTTACCGGACGACAGGGATGAACACTGAAGCTTTCTTT. Translated, it gives CASSLAPYRTTGMNTEAFF. V usage is TRBV7-2 and J usage is TRBJ1-1, with 7 bases matching TRBD1. There are 19 residues in the CDR3. The germline V gene has CDR1 SGHTA and CDR2 FQGNSA. Unmatched junction bases numbered 13, after V lost 0 bases and J lost 0 bases.

The rearrangement joins TRBV5-1 to TRBJ1-2; no firm D call. V gave up 0 bases and J gave up 4 bases, with 16 bases separating them. Germline V gives CDR1 SGHRS, CDR2 YFSETQ. The CDR3 has 16 residues. The CDR3 is CASSLGGPSDIYGYTF. In DNA form, the CDR3 reads TGCGCCAGCAGCTTGGGAGGGCCAAGCGATATCTATGGCTACACCTTC. The full variable domain, with the rest looked up from reference TRBV5-1 and TRBJ1-2, is KAGVTQTPRYLIKTRGQQVTLSCSPISGHRSVSWYQQTPGQGLQFLFEYFSETQRNKGNFPGRFSGRQFSNSRSEMNVSTLELGDSALYLCASSLGGPSDIYGYTFGSGTRLTVV.

The chain joins TRBV2 to TRBJ1-1, with a tentative D call TRBD1 (5 bases). With 7 bases removed from V and 1 base from J, the gap between germline ends came to 16 bases. CDR1 is SNHLY, CDR2 FYNNEI, per germline. This CDR3 has 15 residues. The CDR3 sequence is CASTQVARANTEAFF. CDR3 nucleotide sequence: TGTGCCAGCACCCAAGTGGCCAGGGCGAACACTGAAGCTTTCTTT.

The chain couples TRBV2 to TRBJ2-3; 8 nucleotides match TRBD1. Germline-derived CDR1 and CDR2 are SNHLY and FYNNEI. This CDR3 is 14 amino acids long. V was clipped by 6 bases and J by 0 bases; unmatched bases: 2. CDR3 sequence: CASSRDRSTDTQYF. The DNA of the CDR3 is TGTGCCAGCAGCCGGGACAGGAGCACAGATACGCAGTATTTT.

This chain connects TRBV5-4 to TRBJ2-1; 10 positions agree with TRBD1. The length of the CDR3 is 18 residues. The V segment lost 1 base and the J segment 9 bases; nucleotides outside the gene matches: 16. Germline values: CDR1 SGHNT, CDR2 YYREEE (reference sequence). CDR3 sequence: CASSLRQGGQGRWGEQFF. DNA of the CDR3: TGTGCCAGCAGCTTGCGCCAGGGGGGACAGGGGCGCTGGGGTGAGCAGTTCTTC.

The V gene is TRBV30, the J gene TRBJ1-5, with 7 bases matching TRBD1. From germline, CDR1 is GTSNPN and CDR2 SVGIG (reference sequence). The CDR3 has 14 residues. V dropped 4 bases and J dropped 5; count of bases not matched to a gene: 8. The CDR3 DNA reads as TGTGCCTGGACTAGGGGGCAAAGCCATCAGCCCCAGCATTTT. Protein sequence: CAWTRGQSHQPQHF.

The V and J genes are TRBV6-5 and TRBJ1-4; perhaps TRBD1 as D (6 bases). V shed 6 bases and J shed 5 bases, with 10 bases lying between them. CDR1 MNHEY and CDR2 SVGAGI come from the germline V gene. The CDR3 has 13 amino acids. The CDR3 DNA follows: TGTGCCAGCAGGGCGGGGGGCAATGAAAAACTGTTTTTT. Protein: CASRAGGNEKLFF.

CDR3 sequence: CASSSTSVRGGTDTQYF. The CDR3 DNA is TGTGCCAGCAGCTCCACTAGCGTCCGGGGAGGCACAGATACGCAGTATTTT. The J gene is TRBJ2-3, the V gene TRBV5-6, with 7 bases that match TRBD2. The CDR3 totals 17 residues. J gave up 1 base and V 3 bases, and 11 bases lay outside the gene matches. CDR1 is SGHDT and CDR2 is YYEEEE in the germline V gene.

The chain links TRBV7-9 to TRBJ1-2; D perhaps matches TRBD1 (6 bases). The V end lost 5 bases, the J end lost 3 bases, and 19 bases lay between the germline ends. The CDR3 covers 16 residues. Germline loops: CDR1 SEHNR, CDR2 FQNEAQ (reference sequence). This CDR3 is CASSRTDRTVYYGYTF. As DNA, the CDR3 is TGTGCCAGCAGCCGGACAGATCGGACGGTTTACTATGGCTACACCTTC.

The chain has TRBV6-1 and TRBJ1-2, with TRBD1 as a possible D gene (5 bases). V lost 6 bases, J lost 0 bases, and 11 bases lay in between. CDR1 and CDR2 from the germline V gene are MNHNS and SASEGT. This CDR3 is 14 amino acids long. The CDR3 sequence is CASSMGLPNYGYTF. Written as DNA, the CDR3 is TGTGCCAGCAGCATGGGACTACCTAACTATGGCTACACCTTC.

The CDR3, as DNA: TGCGCCAGCAGCCAAGCCCCGTACCGGACAGGGCAATCAGAAGCTTTCTTT. Translating gives CASSQAPYRTGQSEAFF. V gene TRBV4-3 combines with J gene TRBJ1-1; TRBD1 agrees at 8 bases. There are 17 residues in the CDR3. The V gene end was trimmed by 1 base and the J gene end by 8 bases; junction bases not matched to a gene: 15. Germline CDR1 reads LGHNA; CDR2 reads YSLEER.

This chain uses TRBV6-5 with TRBJ2-7, with TRBD1 matching over 7 bases. V dropped 6 bases and J dropped 2; count of bases not matched to a gene: 7. This CDR3 is built from 14 residues. Germline V gene lookup returns CDR1 MNHEY and CDR2 SVGAGI. In nucleotides, the CDR3 is TGTGCCAGCAGACCCGGGACAGAAACCTACGAGCAGTACGTC. Protein product: CASRPGTETYEQYV.

This chain uses TRBV2 with TRBJ2-7; 11 bases are shared with TRBD1. Germline loops: CDR1 SNHLY, CDR2 FYNNEI. The CDR3 is 13 amino acids. With 7 bases clipped from V and 7 bases from J, the junction kept 6 bases outside the gene matches. CDR3 protein: CASTGQGAGEQYV. In nucleotides, the CDR3 is TGTGCCAGCACTGGACAGGGGGCCGGGGAGCAGTACGTC.

Comments on this clone: The junction departs from germline at one end; a sequencing error may be responsible. The V and J genes are TRBV7-7 and TRBJ2-5; D possibly corresponds to TRBD2 (6 bases). In germline, CDR1 is SSHAT, CDR2 FNYEAQ (reference sequence). The CDR3 has 13 residues. This chain's CDR3 is CASSLTRSETQYF. The CDR3 DNA reads TGTGCTAGCAGCCTGACTAGGTCGGAGACCCAGTACTTC.

The V call is TRBV29-1, the J call TRBJ1-5; the D gene is possibly TRBD1 (6 bases). Trimming took off 4 bases at V and 5 bases at J, with 9 bases between the two ends. This CDR3 contains 12 residues. CDR1 and CDR2 from the germline V gene are SQVTM and ANQGSEA. CDR3 coding DNA: TGCAGCGTTGGACAGGCCGATCAGCCCCAGCATTTT. It codes for CSVGQADQPQHF.

The chain recombines TRBV6-5 with TRBJ2-3; TRBD2 matches at 9 bases. The CDR3 spans 16 residues. J lost 1 base, V lost 0 bases, and 2 bases had no gene match. Germline assignment: CDR1 MNHEY and CDR2 SVGAGI. In DNA form, the CDR3 reads TGTGCCAGCAGTTACTCTCGACTAGCGGGCACAGATACGCAGTATTTT. It translates to CASSYSRLAGTDTQYF.

As DNA, the CDR3 is TGCGCCAGCAGCCAAGAGGGCCAGGGGGCGCATGGCTACACCTTC. This encodes CASSQEGQGAHGYTF. This rearrangement joins TRBV4-1 to TRBJ1-2; 8 bases map to TRBD1. V lost 0 bases, J lost 6 bases, and 6 bases stayed unmatched. Germline V gene data show CDR1 as MGHRA and CDR2 as YSYEKL. The CDR3 length is 15 residues.